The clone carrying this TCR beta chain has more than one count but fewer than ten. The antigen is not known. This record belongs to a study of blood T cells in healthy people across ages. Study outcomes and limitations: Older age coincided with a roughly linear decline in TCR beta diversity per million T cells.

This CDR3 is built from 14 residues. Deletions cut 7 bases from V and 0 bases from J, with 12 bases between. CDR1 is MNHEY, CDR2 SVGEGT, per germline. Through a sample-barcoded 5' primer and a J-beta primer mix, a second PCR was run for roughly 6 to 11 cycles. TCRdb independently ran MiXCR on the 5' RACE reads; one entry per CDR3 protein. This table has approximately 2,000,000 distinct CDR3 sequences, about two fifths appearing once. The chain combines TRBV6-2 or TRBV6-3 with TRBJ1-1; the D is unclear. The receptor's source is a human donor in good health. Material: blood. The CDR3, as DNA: TGTGCCAGCACCCGACGGCTGATGAACACTGAAGCTTTCTTT. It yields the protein CASTRRLMNTEAFF.